This T cell receptor (beta chain) originates from a study of identical twins. Study findings and constraints: Fewer insertions were carried by abundant cord blood beta clonotypes, but none was seen in memory repertoires. Beta out-of-frame twin sharing showed a weaker excess. Out-of-frame sharing of TCR alpha in monozygotic twins was underestimated by models.

Germline V lookup: CDR1 DFQATT, CDR2 SNEGSKA (reference sequence). Trimming removed 6 bases from V and 8 bases from J, with 19 bases in between. This CDR3 comprises 13 residues. Regarding this clonotype: What it binds is not known.

TCRdb reprocessed the 5' RACE reads with MiXCR, giving one entry per CDR3 protein. This sample yields fewer than 550,000 distinct CDR3 sequences, of which roughly an eighth are seen a single time; approximately 0.98% belongs to the top ten. These same records also appear under a second study, on yellow fever vaccine responses in identical twins.

The chain has TRBV20-1 and TRBJ1-2; no clear D. The clonotype originates from a woman under 30 in good health. The source material was CD4+ T cells sorted from blood. CDR3 in DNA: TGCAGTGCCTCAATAACCGGGCTGGGGGGCTACACCTTC. This translates into CSASITGLGGYTF.